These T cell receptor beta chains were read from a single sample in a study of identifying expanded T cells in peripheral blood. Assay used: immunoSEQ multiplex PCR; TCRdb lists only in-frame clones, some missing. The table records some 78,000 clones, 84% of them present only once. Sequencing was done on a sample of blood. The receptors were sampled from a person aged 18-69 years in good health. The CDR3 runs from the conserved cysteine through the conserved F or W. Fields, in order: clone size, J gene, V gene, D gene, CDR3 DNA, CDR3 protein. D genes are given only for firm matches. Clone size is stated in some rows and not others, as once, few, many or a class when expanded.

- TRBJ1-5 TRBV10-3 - TGTGCCATCAGTGAACAACTTACAGGGAATCAGCCCCAGCATTTT CAISEQLTGNQPQHF
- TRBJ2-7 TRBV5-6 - TGTGCCAGCAGCTTGTTTGGGGACGAGCAGTACTTC CASSLFGDEQYF
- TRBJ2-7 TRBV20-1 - TGCAGTGCTAGATTGAACTACGAGCAGTACTTC CSARLNYEQYF
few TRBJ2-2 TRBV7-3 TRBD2 TGTGCCAGCAGCTTTACGGGAGGGAACACCGGGGAGCTGTTTTTT CASSFTGGNTGELFF
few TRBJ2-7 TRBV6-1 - TGTGCCAGCACCGGGACACACAACTCCTACGAGCAGTACTTC CASTGTHNSYEQYF
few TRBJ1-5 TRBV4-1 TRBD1 TGCGCCAGCAGCCAAGGGCTGGACAGGAATCAGCCCCAGCATTTT CASSQGLDRNQPQHF
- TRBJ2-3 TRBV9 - TGTGCCAGCAGCCCCCAGGTAGGGAACACAGATACGCAGTATTTT CASSPQVGNTDTQYF
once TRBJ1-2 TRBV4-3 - TGCGCCAGCAGCCAAGACAACGAGATCTATGGCTACACCTTC CASSQDNEIYGYTF
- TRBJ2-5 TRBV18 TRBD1 TGTGCCAGCTCACCACCGGGACAGGATCAAGAGACCCAGTACTTC CASSPPGQDQETQYF
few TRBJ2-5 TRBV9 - TGTGCCAGCAGCGGTACCGTACAGGGAGAGACCCAGTACTTC CASSGTVQGETQYF
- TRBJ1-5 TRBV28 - TGTGCCAGCAGTTTGATTCGGGGTGGGAAAGGTCAGCCCCAGCATTTT CASSLIRGGKGQPQHF
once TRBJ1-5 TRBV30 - TGTGCCTGGAGTAGTAGCAATCAGCCCCAGCATTTT CAWSSSNQPQHF
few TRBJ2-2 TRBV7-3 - TGTGCCAGCAGCCAAACAGGGACCGGGGAGCTGTTTTTT CASSQTGTGELFF
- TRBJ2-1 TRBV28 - TGTGCCAGCAGTCTCTCCCGACTAGTATCTTACAATGAGCAGTTCTTC CASSLSRLVSYNEQFF
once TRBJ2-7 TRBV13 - TGTGCCACCTGGGGAGGGGGCGCGAAGTACGAGCAGTACTTC CATWGGGAKYEQYF
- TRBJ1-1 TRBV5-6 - TGTGCCAGCAGCTCTACAGCGAACACTGAAGCTTTCTTT CASSSTANTEAFF
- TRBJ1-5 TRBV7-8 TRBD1 TGTGCCAGCAGCTTTCAGGGGGCGGCGAGCAATCAGCCCCAGCATTTT CASSFQGAASNQPQHF
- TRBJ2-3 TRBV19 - TGTGCCTCGTTAGTCGGAGATACGCAGTATTTT CASLVGDTQYF
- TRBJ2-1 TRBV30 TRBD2 TGTGCCTGGGATGGGACTAGCGAATCCTACAATGAGCAGTTCTTC CAWDGTSESYNEQFF
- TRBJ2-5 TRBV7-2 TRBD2 TGTGCCAGCAGCTTAGGATCGGTAGCGGGGCAAGAGACCCAGTACTTC CASSLGSVAGQETQYF
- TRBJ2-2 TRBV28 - TGTGGAGTCGAGCGGGCGAACACCGGGGAGCTGTTTTTT CGVERANTGELFF
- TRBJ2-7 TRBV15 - TGTGCCACCAGCAGAGACCTAAACGAGCAGTACTTC CATSRDLNEQYF
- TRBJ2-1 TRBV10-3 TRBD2 TGTGCCGCCCTTGGTACGGGAGGGGATGAGCAGTTCTTC CAALGTGGDEQFF
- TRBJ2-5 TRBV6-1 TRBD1 TGTGCCAGCAGGTGGGGGACAGGAGCTCAAGAGACCCAGTACTTC CASRWGTGAQETQYF
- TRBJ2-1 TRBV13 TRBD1 TGTGCCAGCAGCAGGGGACAGCCGACCGGGGATGAGCAGTTCTTC CASSRGQPTGDEQFF
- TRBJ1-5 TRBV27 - TGTGCCAGCAGTTTAACAGGTATTAGGGATAGCAATCAGCCCCAGCATTTT CASSLTGIRDSNQPQHF
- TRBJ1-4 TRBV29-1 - TGCAGCGCGGGGGGCACTAATGAAAAACTGTTTTTT CSAGGTNEKLFF
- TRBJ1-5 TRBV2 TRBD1 TGTGCCAGCAGTGCGACCGGGACAGGGGCCAACAATCAGCCCCAGCATTTT CASSATGTGANNQPQHF
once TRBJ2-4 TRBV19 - TGTGCCAGTAGTATAACCAGGGACCTCAAAAACATTCAGTACTTC CASSITRDLKNIQYF